This T cell receptor (beta chain) originates from a study of T cell repertoires in cytomegalovirus infection. Study-wide context: Indicated by public TCR beta signatures were CMV infection and matching HLA type. Whole-study findings and limits: There were HLA-C-restricted CMV-specific TCR beta clonotypes dominating the ex vivo response. Summed frequency of public TCR beta families distinguished CMV carriers with the relevant HLA.

Ten or more counts support this clonotype. Its antigen remains unknown. TCRdb re-called the reads through MiXCR, storing one row per CDR3 protein. The sample carries roughly 990,000 distinct CDR3 sequences, roughly 30% recorded once. The length of the CDR3 is 13 residues. V was clipped by 4 bases and J by 1 base, with 7 bases between them. The material was cultured CD8+ T cells from PBMCs, obtained from culture after CMV antigen stimulation. The chain links TRBV12-3 or TRBV12-4 to TRBJ1-2, with D tentatively TRBD1 (5 bases). This clonotype originated in a human donor in good health (CMV status not recorded). Some clones in this sample may be carry-over from other donors' samples. For the CDR3, the DNA is TGTGCCAGCAGTTCCAGGGATAACTATGGCTACACCTTC. It is translated as CASSSRDNYGYTF.